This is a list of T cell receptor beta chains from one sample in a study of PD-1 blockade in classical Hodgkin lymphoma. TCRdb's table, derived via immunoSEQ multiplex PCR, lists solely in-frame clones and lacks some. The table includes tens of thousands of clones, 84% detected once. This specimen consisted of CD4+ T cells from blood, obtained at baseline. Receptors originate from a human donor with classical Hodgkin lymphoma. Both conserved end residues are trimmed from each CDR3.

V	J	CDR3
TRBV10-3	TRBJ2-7	ATGEQGLYSYEQY
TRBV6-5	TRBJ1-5	ASRWDRGNQPQH
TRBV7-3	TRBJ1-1	ASSLNSGNTEAF
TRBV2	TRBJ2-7	ASSEPLGTNYEQY
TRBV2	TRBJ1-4	ASSEWQGENEKLF
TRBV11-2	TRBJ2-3	ASSRIGGTDTQY
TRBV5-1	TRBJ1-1	ASSPGSGGTEAF
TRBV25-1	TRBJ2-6	ASSDATGANVLT
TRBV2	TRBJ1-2	ASSPLQGSGYT
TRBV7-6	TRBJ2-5	ASSLAPGLAGGVQETQY
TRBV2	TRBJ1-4	ASSRDSATNEKLF
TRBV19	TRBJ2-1	ASSQQGGNEQF
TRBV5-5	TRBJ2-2	ASSLLAEGGELF
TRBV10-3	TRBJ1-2	AISEGQGYGYT
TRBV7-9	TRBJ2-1	ASTSGGQYNEQF
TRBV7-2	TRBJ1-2	ASSLGGGLLYGYT
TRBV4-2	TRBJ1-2	ASSQPEGQGIGGYT
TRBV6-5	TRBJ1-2	ASSYGIGGGYT
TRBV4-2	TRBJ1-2	ASSRTGGDDGYT
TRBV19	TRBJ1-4	ASRDREYEKLF
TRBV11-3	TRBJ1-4	ASSVRGSNEKLF
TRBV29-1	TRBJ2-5	SVEPAGAGETQY
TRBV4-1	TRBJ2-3	ASSHYGASHTQDTQY
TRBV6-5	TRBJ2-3	ASSRSGAITDTQY
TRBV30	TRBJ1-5	AWSGQGSQPQH
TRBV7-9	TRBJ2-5	ASSPPESAMRYQETQY
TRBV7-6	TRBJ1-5	ASSEGPLGQPQH
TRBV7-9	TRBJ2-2	ASSPGALEDTGELF
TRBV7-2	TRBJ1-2	ASSLNEYGYT